This T cell receptor beta chain was sequenced during a study of cytomegalovirus exposure and HLA in healthy donors. For the study at large: The platform used for the 120 or so validation repertoires matched that of the approximately 710 first-cohort repertoires, a later analysis reported.

Findings and limits, study-wide: Under in vitro conditions, three CMV-associated chains were confirmed as specific for CMV antigens. Across donors, most TCRs were seen rarely, yet some public ones were widespread.

In the case of this clone: Antigen: not known.

Method: immunoSEQ multiplex PCR; TCRdb's copy keeps in-frame clones and lacks some. The repertoire has approximately 300,000 clones, 75% to 90% of them found once; the top ten carry approximately 0.84%. Sequencing used PBMCs. The TCR was taken from a young woman in good health and CMV-seronegative.

CDR3 DNA sequence: TGTGCCAGCAGCCCATGGCGGGAGCGATCCTACAATGAGCAGTTCTTC. It yields the protein CASSPWRERSYNEQFF. The chain carries TRBV28 and TRBJ2-1, with 7 positions matching TRBD2. With 6 bases clipped from V and 1 base from J, the junction kept 9 bases outside the gene matches. The CDR3 spans 16 residues. In germline, CDR1 is MDHEN, CDR2 SYDVKM.